These 20 T cell receptor beta chains originate from one sample sequenced in a study of cytomegalovirus exposure and HLA in healthy donors. PCR was performed using 60 Vbeta and 13 Jbeta primers. Generated by immunoSEQ multiplex PCR, the TCRdb table keeps only in-frame clones and is missing some. The sample lists roughly 150,000 clones, 60% to 80% occurring once. Source material: PBMCs. Receptors originate from a man aged 18 to 30 in good health and CMV-seropositive.

The J gene is TRBJ2-7, the V gene TRBV27, with TRBD2 matching over 11 bases. Germline V gives CDR1 MNHEY, CDR2 SMNVEV (reference sequence). The CDR3 covers 17 residues. V lost 8 bases to trimming and J lost 4 bases; unmatched junction nucleotides: 16. CDR3: CASGLPLGTSGTYEQYF. For the CDR3, the DNA is TGTGCCAGCGGACTACCGTTAGGGACTAGCGGTACATACGAGCAGTACTTC.

This clone was seen only once. The J gene is TRBJ2-1, the V gene TRBV5-6; a weak D match, TRBD2 (5 bases). V lost 4 bases and J 7 bases, leaving 12 bases between the germline ends. The CDR3 is 13 residues long. The germline gives CDR1 SGHDT, CDR2 YYEEEE. CDR3 loop: CASSPGVTNEQFF. The CDR3, as DNA: TGTGCCAGCAGCCCCGGGGTTACAAATGAGCAGTTCTTC.

CDR3 region: CASSIPPDRGRGYTF. The CDR3 DNA reads as TGTGCCAGTAGTATCCCCCCGGACAGGGGACGGGGCTACACCTTC. The V call is TRBV19, the J call TRBJ1-2; the match to TRBD1 covers 9 bases. This CDR3 region has 15 residues. Germline V lookup: CDR1 LNHDA, CDR2 SQIVND (reference sequence). V dropped 3 bases and J dropped 8; count of bases not matched to a gene: 10. Filled out from reference TRBV19 and TRBJ1-2, the complete variable domain reads DGGITQSPKYLFRKEGQNVTLSCEQNLNHDAMYWYRQDPGQGLRLIYYSQIVNDFQKGDIAEGYSVSREKKESFPLTVTSAQKNPTAFYLCASSIPPDRGRGYTFGSGTRLTVV.

J is TRBJ2-5 and V is TRBV6-1, with D possibly TRBD2 on 6 matching bases. Trimming took off 6 bases at V and 5 bases at J, with 16 bases between the two ends. The length of the CDR3 is 14 residues. Per the germline V gene, CDR1 is MNHNS and CDR2 is SASEGT. The CDR3 loop reads CASSAGREIETQYF. The CDR3, as DNA: TGTGCCAGCAGCGCGGGACGGGAAATTGAGACCCAGTACTTC.

The chain uses TRBV28 and TRBJ2-7, with TRBD2 matching 8 bases. V gave up 8 bases and J gave up 6 bases; unmatched junction bases: 15. This CDR3 has 15 amino acids. Germline values: CDR1 MDHEN, CDR2 SYDVKM. The CDR3 sequence: CASGSPPGLGFEQYF. CDR3 nucleotides: TGTGCCAGCGGAAGCCCCCCGGGACTAGGCTTCGAGCAGTACTTC. Complete variable domain (other parts from reference TRBV28 and TRBJ2-7): DVKVTQSSRYLVKRTGEKVFLECVQDMDHENMFWYRQDPGLGLRLIYFSYDVKMKEKGDIPEGYSVSREKKERFSLILESASTNQTSMYLCASGSPPGLGFEQYFGPGTRLTVT.

The chain combines TRBV13 with TRBJ2-2; 8 nucleotides line up with TRBD1. Germline CDR1 PRHDT, CDR2 FYEKMQ (reference sequence). With V trimmed by 3 bases and J by 6 bases, 9 bases remained unmatched. This CDR3 is built from 16 residues. The CDR3 here is CASSFSGQGLAGELFF. The CDR3 nucleotides are TGTGCCAGCAGCTTCTCCGGACAGGGACTCGCCGGGGAGCTGTTTTTT.

This clone was seen a few times. The V call is TRBV18, the J call TRBJ1-2, with TRBD1 matching over 9 bases. J was trimmed by 6 bases and V by 2 bases; bases with no gene match: 10. The CDR3 length is 16 residues. Looked up from germline, CDR1 is KGHSH and CDR2 is LQKENI. The CDR3 region has the DNA TGTGCCAGCTCACCAACGGGACAGGGAACAGGGAATGGCTACACCTTC. It yields the protein CASSPTGQGTGNGYTF.

This clone was seen only once. This rearrangement joins TRBV5-4 to TRBJ2-7, with D maybe TRBD1 (5 bases). The V gene's germline CDR1 is SGHNT and CDR2 YYREEE (reference sequence). V lost 3 bases, J lost 6 bases, and 10 bases lay in between. The CDR3 spans 12 residues. The DNA of the CDR3 is TGTGCCAGCAGCTATGGGGCGAGCGAGCAGTACTTC. Translated, it gives CASSYGASEQYF.

CDR3 in DNA: TGTGCCTGGAGTCCCCAGGGTCGGGAGCAGTACTTC. This translates into CAWSPQGREQYF. The chain employs TRBV30 and TRBJ2-7; tentatively, D is TRBD1 (5 bases). V lost 2 bases, J lost 7 bases, and 12 bases lay in between. In germline, CDR1 is GTSNPN, CDR2 SVGIG (reference sequence). The CDR3 covers 12 residues.

This chain uses TRBV29-1 with TRBJ2-1; D not certain. V was cut by 7 bases and J by 0 bases, with 13 bases left in between. This CDR3 is 14 amino acids long. Germline V CDR1 and CDR2: SQVTM, ANQGSEA. For the CDR3, the DNA is TGCAGCGCTGGGCAGCCAAGCTCCTACAATGAGCAGTTCTTC. Protein sequence: CSAGQPSSYNEQFF.

The V gene is TRBV28, the J gene TRBJ1-4, with D unclear. V lost 1 base, J lost 7 bases, and 10 bases lay in between. Germline CDR1 reads MDHEN; CDR2 reads SYDVKM. The CDR3 sequence is 14 residues long. The CDR3 reads CASSLLSPGEKLFF. Here the CDR3 DNA reads TGTGCCAGCAGTTTATTGAGTCCGGGTGAAAAACTGTTTTTT. Full variable domain (rest looked up from reference TRBV28 and TRBJ1-4): DVKVTQSSRYLVKRTGEKVFLECVQDMDHENMFWYRQDPGLGLRLIYFSYDVKMKEKGDIPEGYSVSREKKERFSLILESASTNQTSMYLCASSLLSPGEKLFFGSGTQLSVL.

This clone was seen ten or more times. The chain has TRBV30 and TRBJ1-4; 8 bases map to TRBD1. J was trimmed by 5 bases and V by 4 bases; bases with no gene match: 6. The CDR3 contains 14 residues. Germline V gene data show CDR1 as GTSNPN and CDR2 as SVGIG (reference sequence). CDR3 DNA: TGTGCCTGGAAACGGACAGGGAGGAATGAAAAACTGTTTTTT. It yields the protein CAWKRTGRNEKLFF.

The CDR3 sequence: CASRQHNGYTF. The CDR3 coding sequence is TGTGCCAGCAGGCAACACAATGGCTACACCTTC. V and J are TRBV28 and TRBJ1-2; D remains unclear. Germline V gives CDR1 MDHEN, CDR2 SYDVKM. The CDR3 length is 11 residues. V shed 6 bases and J shed 6 bases, with 8 bases lying between them.

The chain couples TRBV25-1 to TRBJ2-2; D may be TRBD1 (6 bases). Trimming took off 4 bases at V and 1 base at J, with 7 bases between the two ends. CDR1 and CDR2 (germline): MGHDK, SYGVNS. The CDR3 totals 14 residues. As DNA, the CDR3 is TGTGCCAGCAGTGTCAGGGGGAACACCGGGGAGCTGTTTTTT. Protein: CASSVRGNTGELFF. The full variable domain, with the rest looked up from reference TRBV25-1 and TRBJ2-2, is EADIYQTPRYLVIGTGKKITLECSQTMGHDKMYWYQQDPGMELHLIHYSYGVNSTEKGDLSSESTVSRIRTEHFPLTLESARPSHTSQYLCASSVRGNTGELFFGEGSRLTVL.

The V gene is TRBV7-9, the J gene TRBJ2-6; 10 bases align to TRBD1. V shed 7 bases, J shed 3 bases, and the junction held 9 bases outside the gene matches. This CDR3 has 17 residues. The germline CDR1 and CDR2 sequences are SEHNR and FQNEAQ (reference sequence). This CDR3 reads CASNQPGTGDGANVLTF. The CDR3 coding sequence is TGTGCCAGCAACCAACCCGGGACAGGGGATGGGGCCAACGTCCTGACTTTC.

This CDR3 is CASSLLGQGNYEQYF. The CDR3 region has the DNA TGTGCCAGCAGTTTACTGGGACAGGGGAACTACGAGCAGTACTTC. The chain couples TRBV28 to TRBJ2-5, with TRBD1 identical over 10 bases. The end of the DNA is better explained by TRBJ2-7, so the J call may be wrong. CDR3 length equals 15 residues. The V gene's germline CDR1 is MDHEN and CDR2 SYDVKM.

The chain links TRBV10-3 to TRBJ2-7; 9 bases are shared with TRBD1. The CDR3 has 14 amino acids. The trim removed 10 bases at V and 4 bases at J, leaving 11 bases unmatched. In germline, CDR1 is ENHRY, CDR2 SYGVKD. In DNA, the CDR3 is TGTGCCACCACCCCCCGGACAGGGGATTACGAGCAGTACTTC. Translation gives CATTPRTGDYEQYF.

This chain joins TRBV18 and TRBJ1-6; D ambiguous. Germline CDR1 KGHSH, CDR2 LQKENI. V was shortened by 3 bases and J by 8 bases, with 17 bases between the two germline ends. The CDR3 runs 16 residues. This CDR3 is CASSPRGPGMDSPLHF. As DNA, the CDR3 is TGTGCCAGCTCACCCAGAGGGCCCGGTATGGATTCACCCCTCCACTTT.

Written as DNA, the CDR3 is TGTGCCAGCAGCTTAATCCACGCGGAAAAACTGTTTTTT. Translated, it gives CASSLIHAEKLFF. J is TRBJ1-4 and V is TRBV7-9; D is ambiguous. Germline CDR1 and CDR2: SEHNR and FQNEAQ (reference sequence). Trimming pared 2 bases from V and 8 bases from J, leaving 9 bases between. This CDR3 is built from 13 residues.

As DNA, the CDR3 is TGTGCCATCCAGACAGGCCCCTCTGGAAACACCATATATTTT. This sequence encodes CAIQTGPSGNTIYF. The chain combines TRBV28 with TRBJ1-3, with D perhaps matching TRBD1 (6 bases). Germline loops: CDR1 MDHEN, CDR2 SYDVKM. V lost 10 bases to trimming and J lost 0 bases, with 13 bases between them. This CDR3 has 14 amino acids.